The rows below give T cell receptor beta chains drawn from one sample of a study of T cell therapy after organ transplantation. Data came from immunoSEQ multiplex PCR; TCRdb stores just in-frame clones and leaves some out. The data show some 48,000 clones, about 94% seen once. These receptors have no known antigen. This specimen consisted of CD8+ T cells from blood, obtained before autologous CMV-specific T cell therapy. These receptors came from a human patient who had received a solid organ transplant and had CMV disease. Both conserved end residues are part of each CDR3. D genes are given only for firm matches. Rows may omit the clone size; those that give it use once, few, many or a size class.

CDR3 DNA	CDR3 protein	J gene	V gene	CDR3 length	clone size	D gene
TGTGCCAGCAGCTTGCAAGACAATCAGCCCCAGCATTTT	CASSLQDNQPQHF	TRBJ1-5	TRBV5-6	13	.	.
TGTGCCTGGAGTGTACAAGGAGGTCAGCCCCAGCATTTT	CAWSVQGGQPQHF	TRBJ1-5	TRBV30	13	.	.
TGTGCCAGCTGTGGGGGGGATACCTACGAGCAGTACTTC	CASCGGDTYEQYF	TRBJ2-7	TRBV27	13	.	TRBD2
TGCGCCAGCACCCGACTCCGGACAGGGGAAGAGACCCAGTACTTC	CASTRLRTGEETQYF	TRBJ2-5	TRBV5-1	15	.	TRBD1
TGTGCCAGCAGCTTGGCGATCGACGAGCAGTACTTC	CASSLAIDEQYF	TRBJ2-7	TRBV7-8	12	.	.
TGTGCCAGCGAAGAACACAATGAGCAGTTCTTC	CASEEHNEQFF	TRBJ2-1	TRBV6-5	11	.	.
TGTGCCAGCTCCTATCGGTCAGACCCCTCCTACAATGAGCAGTTCTTC	CASSYRSDPSYNEQFF	TRBJ2-1	TRBV19	16	.	.
TGTGCCAGCGATCCGGGACGATCCAACTACGAGCAGTACTTC	CASDPGRSNYEQYF	TRBJ2-7	TRBV2	14	once	.
TGTGCCAGCAGCTCGGGGGACTACGAGCAGTACTTC	CASSSGDYEQYF	TRBJ2-7	TRBV7-2	12	.	.
TGTGCCTGGAGCCCGGGGGCAGTCGGGGAGCTGTTTTTT	CAWSPGAVGELFF	TRBJ2-2	TRBV30	13	.	.